This T cell receptor beta chain is from a study of T-cell memory formation after mild COVID-19. The overall study: Largely, TCR clusters stayed within a single donor.

V was pared by 0 bases and J by 6 bases, with 14 bases between. Germline V gene lookup returns CDR1 LGHNA and CDR2 YNFKEQ. The CDR3 contains 16 residues. Remarks on this clonotype: Its cognate antigen is unknown.

Study-level points and caveats: Some responding clones appeared in pre-infection memory, suggesting cross-reactive memory joined. Clones that got smaller from day 15 to 85 had even CD4/CD8, while clones growing later tipped toward CD4+. Contracting CD4+ clones lay largely in CM and EM, with CD8+ ones residing in EMRA.

TCRdb redid the calling of the 5' RACE reads with MiXCR, one entry per CDR3 protein. Here the sample spans around 180,000 distinct CDR3 sequences, 16% being singletons. This sequence originates from an adult woman who had mild COVID-19 (a few samples of this study predate the infection). Cell type and time point are not known. The sample comprised PBMCs or a T cell subset sorted from them (not recorded which). The chain joins TRBV4-2 to TRBJ2-2; the D gene is possibly TRBD1 (5 bases). CDR3 DNA sequence: TGTGCCAGCAGCCAAGATGCCCGCCTAGGGGCCGGGGAGCTGTTTTTT. This sequence encodes CASSQDARLGAGELFF.